The following is a T cell receptor beta chain sequence with its context. V lost 3 bases and J lost 4; bases outside the gene matches: 3. The CDR3 spans 13 residues. Germline CDR1 and CDR2: SGHNT and YYREEE (reference sequence). Authors' analysis steps: For nucleated cells, counts were estimated from reference gene primer amplification. TCRdb keeps only in-frame clones here, not all; method: immunoSEQ multiplex PCR. V and J calls and clone size are copied from that table; D and trimming were computed from the DNA. The table records 250,000 to 350,000 clones, around 87% of them present only once. These data are taken from a study of blood T cell repertoires in COVID-19.

This TCR was sampled from a woman between 50 and 59 years old who had recovered from COVID-19. Sequencing used peripheral blood. V usage is TRBV5-4 and J usage is TRBJ1-2; 7 bases map to TRBD1. CDR3 region: CASSSRDSYGYTF. For the CDR3, the DNA is TGTGCCAGCAGCTCCCGGGACAGCTATGGCTACACCTTC.